One and the same sample provided the 22 T cell receptor beta chains below, sequenced in a study of T cell clonotyping in hematopoietic cell transplantation. Indicated time point: recipient sample about 28 days before transplant, after cytoreduction. Libraries were prepared by immunoSEQ multiplex PCR; TCRdb keeps only in-frame clonotypes and omits some of them. The data contain tens of thousands of clones, around 84% of them seen just once; the ten biggest clones take up 5.9%. Sequences were derived from peripheral blood mononuclear cells, sampled before stem cell transplant. These receptors came from a man in his fifties or sixties with biphenotypic leukemia. Some clones in this sample may be carry-over from other donors' samples.

V usage is TRBV19 and J usage is TRBJ2-7; TRBD1 matches at 9 bases. The germline V gene encodes CDR1 LNHDA and CDR2 SQIVND (reference sequence). The CDR3 is 16 residues long. V lost 6 bases, J lost 4 bases, and 13 bases stayed unmatched. Written as DNA, the CDR3 is TGTGCCAGTAGCAAATTTCCGGGACAGGGACATTACGAGCAGTACTTC. This translates into CASSKFPGQGHYEQYF.

The chain is built from TRBV27 and TRBJ1-1; D unclear. The CDR3 runs 13 residues. Germline CDR1 and CDR2: MNHEY and SMNVEV (reference sequence). V lost 5 bases to trimming and J lost 0 bases, with 7 bases between them. The CDR3 DNA sequence: TGTGCCAGCAGTCCCAGAATGAACACTGAAGCTTTCTTT. This encodes CASSPRMNTEAFF.

This chain uses TRBV19 with TRBJ1-1; D is unclear. The V and J ends lost 3 bases and 4 bases respectively, with 9 bases between them. The CDR3 sequence is 13 residues long. CDR1 is LNHDA, CDR2 SQIVND, per germline (reference sequence). The CDR3 DNA is TGTGCCAGTAGTATTGGGGTCGGCACTGAAGCTTTCTTT. Its protein product is CASSIGVGTEAFF.

The genes are TRBV2 and TRBJ2-5, with D maybe TRBD2 (6 bases). This CDR3 has 15 amino acids. The germline gives CDR1 SNHLY, CDR2 FYNNEI. Between the trimmed V and J ends, which lost 6 bases and 5 bases, there was a span of 19 bases. CDR3 sequence (DNA): TGTGCCAGCAGAAAGGGGCTAGCGAGGAGGGAGACCCAGTACTTC. This sequence encodes CASRKGLARRETQYF.

Written as DNA, the CDR3 is TGTGCCAGCAGTGACCCTCAGGGATACGAGCAGTACTTC. This encodes CASSDPQGYEQYF. The rearrangement uses TRBV2 and TRBJ2-7; D is possibly TRBD1 (5 bases). V lost 3 bases to trimming and J lost 4 bases, with 10 bases between them. Germline CDR1 is SNHLY and CDR2 is FYNNEI. This CDR3 is 13 amino acids long.

The chain recombines TRBV7-9 with TRBJ2-2; unclear D gene. The germline CDR1 and CDR2 sequences are SEHNR and FQNEAQ (reference sequence). V was shortened by 6 bases and J by 4 bases, with 12 bases between the two germline ends. The CDR3 length is 14 residues. The CDR3 is CASSKRQVTGELFF. CDR3 coding DNA: TGTGCCAGCAGTAAACGCCAGGTCACCGGGGAGCTGTTTTTT. The variable domain in full, completed from reference TRBV7-9 and TRBJ2-2, reads DTGVSQNPRHKITKRGQNVTFRCDPISEHNRLYWYRQTLGQGPEFLTYFQNEAQLEKSRLLSDRFSAERPKGSFSTLEIQRTEQGDSAMYLCASSKRQVTGELFFGEGSRLTVL.

The genes are TRBV11-2 and TRBJ2-5; D is uncertain. The CDR3 runs 12 residues. CDR1 and CDR2 (germline): SGHAT, FQNNGV. Between the trimmed V and J ends, which lost 2 bases and 13 bases, there was a span of 14 bases. Here the CDR3 reads CASSLYRAPPYF. The DNA for the CDR3 is TGTGCCAGCAGCTTATATCGTGCTCCCCCGTACTTC. The full variable domain, rest sourced from reference TRBV11-2 and TRBJ2-5, is EAGVAQSPRYKIIEKRQSVAFWCNPISGHATLYWYQQILGQGPKLLIQFQNNGVVDDSQLPKDRFSAERLKGVDSTLKIQPAKLEDSAVYLCASSLYRAPPYFGPGTRLLVL.

The gene calls are TRBV27 and TRBJ2-7; D gene uncertain. From germline, CDR1 is MNHEY and CDR2 SMNVEV (reference sequence). V was cut by 3 bases and J by 1 base, with 7 bases left in between. CDR3 length: 13 amino acids. The CDR3 reads CASSFGGSYEQYF. The CDR3 bases are TGTGCCAGCAGTTTTGGTGGATCCTACGAGCAGTACTTC.

The chain is built from TRBV9 and TRBJ2-7; D is ambiguous. This CDR3 is 16 amino acids long. CDR1 and CDR2 from the germline V gene are SGDLS and YYNGEE. The germline V and J ends were trimmed by 2 bases and 3 bases, with 18 bases remaining between them. In DNA, the CDR3 is TGTGCCAGCAGCGTTGGGTCGGGCCTCAAGCACTACGAGCAGTACTTC. It is translated as CASSVGSGLKHYEQYF.

The chain has TRBV9 and TRBJ1-3; TRBD1 aligns across 9 bases. CDR3 length equals 14 residues. Germline V gene data show CDR1 as SGDLS and CDR2 as YYNGEE. The junction had 7 bases not matched to a gene; V was cut back by 4 bases and J by 8 bases. The CDR3: CASSPAGQGYTIYF. The CDR3 region has the DNA TGTGCCAGCAGCCCCGCGGGACAGGGTTACACCATATATTTT.

This rearrangement joins TRBV6-5 to TRBJ2-7, with D uncertain. Germline V gene data show CDR1 as MNHEY and CDR2 as SVGAGI. There are 14 residues in the CDR3. V gave up 0 bases and J gave up 3 bases, with 9 bases separating them. The DNA of the CDR3 is TGTGCCAGCAGTTACTCGATAGGGAACTACGAGCAGTACTTC. Translating it yields CASSYSIGNYEQYF.

The chain carries TRBV7-9 and TRBJ1-1; no reliable D call. V was shortened by 5 bases and J by 0 bases, with 10 bases between the two germline ends. CDR3 length: 14 amino acids. The germline V gene has CDR1 SEHNR and CDR2 FQNEAQ (reference sequence). The CDR3 loop reads CASSPQPMNTEAFF. The CDR3, as DNA: TGTGCCAGCAGCCCCCAACCTATGAACACTGAAGCTTTCTTT.

The chain is built from TRBV19 and TRBJ2-1; perhaps TRBD2 as D (6 bases). V lost 5 bases to trimming and J lost 1 base, with 15 bases between them. The CDR3 runs to 16 residues. Per the germline V gene, CDR1 is LNHDA and CDR2 is SQIVND (reference sequence). The CDR3 reads CASSATGTGSYNEQFF. The DNA for the CDR3 is TGTGCCAGTAGTGCAACCGGGACTGGGTCCTACAATGAGCAGTTCTTC.

The table lists this clone with a count of one. The J gene is TRBJ1-4, the V gene TRBV19, with 8 nucleotides matching TRBD1. The CDR3 sequence is 17 residues long. The ends lost 2 bases at V and 3 bases at J; junction bases unmatched: 8. Germline V CDR1 and CDR2: LNHDA, SQIVND (reference sequence). CDR3 coding DNA: TGTGCCAGTAGTATACGCACAGGGGGAGTTTCTAATGAAAAACTGTTTTTT. This encodes CASSIRTGGVSNEKLFF.

The rearrangement uses TRBV30 and TRBJ1-2; no clear D. The CDR3 spans 11 residues. Trimming cost V 5 bases and J 4 bases, with 8 bases left between them. The germline V gene encodes CDR1 GTSNPN and CDR2 SVGIG (reference sequence). The CDR3 DNA reads TGTGCCTGGTCCCGGGGCTATGGCTACACCTTC. Translated, it gives CAWSRGYGYTF.

This chain links TRBV10-3 with TRBJ2-1; D is possibly TRBD2 (6 bases). V gave up 1 base and J gave up 7 bases, with 20 bases separating them. The CDR3 sequence is 17 residues long. Germline values: CDR1 ENHRY, CDR2 SYGVKD. This chain's CDR3 is CAISEFPAGARGNEQFF. The DNA for the CDR3 is TGTGCCATCAGTGAGTTTCCGGCCGGGGCCCGGGGGAATGAGCAGTTCTTC.

This chain joins TRBV27 and TRBJ1-5; D is ambiguous. The CDR3 consists of 13 residues. Trimming removed 6 bases from V and 3 bases from J, with 9 bases in between. Germline V lookup: CDR1 MNHEY, CDR2 SMNVEV (reference sequence). CDR3 in DNA: TGTGCCAGCAGCCCAATCCCCAATCAGCCCCAGCATTTT. Its translation is CASSPIPNQPQHF.

V and J are TRBV7-9 and TRBJ1-5; D call uncertain. This CDR3 comprises 13 residues. Trimming shortened V by 3 bases and J by 3 bases, and 6 bases separated the two germline ends. Germline V gives CDR1 SEHNR, CDR2 FQNEAQ (reference sequence). CDR3 residues: CASSFGLNQPQHF. As DNA, the CDR3 is TGTGCCAGCAGCTTCGGGCTCAATCAGCCCCAGCATTTT.

The genes are TRBV6-1 and TRBJ2-7; D uncertain. From germline, CDR1 is MNHNS and CDR2 SASEGT. The V gene lost 4 bases and the J gene lost 4 bases, with 17 bases spanning the gap. This CDR3 comprises 15 residues. DNA for the CDR3: TGTGCCAGCAGTGCTCTAGGCCTTGGCCAATACGAGCAGTACTTC. Its protein is CASSALGLGQYEQYF.

This clone came up a few times. V is TRBV27 and J is TRBJ1-5; D unclear. The CDR3 runs to 13 residues. Germline-derived CDR1 and CDR2 are MNHEY and SMNVEV (reference sequence). V dropped 6 bases and J dropped 0 bases, with 6 bases sitting between them. The DNA for the CDR3 is TGTGCCAGCAGCTACGATAGCAATCAGCCCCAGCATTTT. It yields the protein CASSYDSNQPQHF.

The rearrangement links TRBV7-2 to TRBJ2-7, with D possibly being TRBD2 (6 bases). Germline-derived CDR1 and CDR2 are SGHTA and FQGNSA. V gave up 3 bases and J gave up 3 bases, with 15 bases separating them. The CDR3 is made up of 15 amino acids. CDR3 coding DNA: TGTGCCAGCAGCTTCATGGGCGGGGCGAGCTACGAGCAGTACTTC. The encoded protein is CASSFMGGASYEQYF.

The V gene is TRBV19, the J gene TRBJ2-3; 9 nucleotides agree with TRBD2. Germline CDR1 is LNHDA and CDR2 is SQIVND (reference sequence). The CDR3 is 14 residues long. Trimming at V came to 6 bases and at J to 0 bases, leaving 1 base not matched to a gene. The CDR3 DNA follows: TGTGCCAGTAGAGCGGGAGGAAGCACAGATACGCAGTATTTT. Protein: CASRAGGSTDTQYF.